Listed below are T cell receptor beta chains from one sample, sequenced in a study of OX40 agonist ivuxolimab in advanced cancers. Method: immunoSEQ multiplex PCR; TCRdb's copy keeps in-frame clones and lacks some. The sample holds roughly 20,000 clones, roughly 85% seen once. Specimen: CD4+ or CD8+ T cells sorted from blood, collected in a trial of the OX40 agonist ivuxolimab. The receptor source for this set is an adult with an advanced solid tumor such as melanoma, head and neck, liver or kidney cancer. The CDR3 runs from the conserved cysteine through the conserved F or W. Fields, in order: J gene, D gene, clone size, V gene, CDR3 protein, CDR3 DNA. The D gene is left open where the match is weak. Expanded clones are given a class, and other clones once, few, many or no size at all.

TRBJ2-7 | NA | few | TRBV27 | CASSSGSSYEQYF | TGTGCCAGCAGTTCGGGCAGCTCCTACGAGCAGTACTTC
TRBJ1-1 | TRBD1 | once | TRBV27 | CASSGQGAAEAFF | TGTGCCAGCAGTGGACAGGGGGCGGCTGAAGCTTTCTTT
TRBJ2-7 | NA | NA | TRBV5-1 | CASSGLDRAYEQYF | TGCGCCAGCAGTGGGCTGGACCGAGCCTACGAGCAGTACTTC
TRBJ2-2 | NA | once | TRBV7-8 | CASRNISPGLERYSNTGELFF | TGTGCCAGCAGGAACATTTCCCCGGGCCTCGAACGTTACTCGAACACCGGGGAGCTGTTTTTT
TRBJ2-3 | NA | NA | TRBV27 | CASTGRGFYTDTQYF | TGTGCCAGCACAGGTCGGGGGTTTTACACAGATACGCAGTATTTT
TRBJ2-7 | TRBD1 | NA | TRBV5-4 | CASSSGTGAYEQYF | TGTGCCAGCAGCTCTGGGACAGGCGCCTACGAGCAGTACTTC
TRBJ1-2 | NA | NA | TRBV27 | CASSGDNFNYGYTF | TGTGCCAGCAGTGGGGACAATTTTAACTATGGCTACACCTTC
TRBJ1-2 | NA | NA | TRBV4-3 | CASSQVNTVDYGYTF | TGCGCCAGCAGCCAAGTAAACACGGTCGACTATGGCTACACCTTC
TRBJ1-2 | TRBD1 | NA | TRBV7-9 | CASSLASQGAPYGYTF | TGTGCCAGCAGCTTAGCCAGCCAGGGGGCCCCCTATGGCTACACCTTC
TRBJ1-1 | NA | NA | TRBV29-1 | CSAGNTEAFF | TGCAGCGCTGGGAACACTGAAGCTTTCTTT
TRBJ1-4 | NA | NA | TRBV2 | CASSDDRLNEKLFF | TGTGCCAGCAGTGATGACAGGCTTAATGAAAAACTGTTTTTT
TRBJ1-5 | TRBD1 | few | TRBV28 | CASSPGAGTGVQPQHF | TGTGCCAGCAGTCCCGGAGCCGGGACAGGGGTCCAGCCCCAGCATTTT
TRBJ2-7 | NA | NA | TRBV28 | CASSLGDYEQYF | TGTGCCAGCAGTCTGGGCGACTACGAGCAGTACTTC
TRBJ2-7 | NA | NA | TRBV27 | CASWGSTSYEQYF | TGTGCCAGCTGGGGTTCTACCTCCTACGAGCAGTACTTC
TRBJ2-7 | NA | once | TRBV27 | CASSSSGSTYEQYF | TGTGCCAGCAGTTCCTCCGGATCCACCTACGAGCAGTACTTC
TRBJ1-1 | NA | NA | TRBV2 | CASSETGLEFSF | TGTGCCAGCAGTGAGACAGGTCTAGAGTTTTCTTTT
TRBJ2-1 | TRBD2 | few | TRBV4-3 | CASSQAWTSGSNEQFF | TGCGCCAGCAGCCAGGCATGGACTAGCGGGAGTAATGAGCAGTTCTTC
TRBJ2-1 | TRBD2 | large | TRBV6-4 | CASSDDGGASDEQFF | TGTGCCAGCAGTGACGACGGGGGGGCTTCGGATGAGCAGTTCTTC
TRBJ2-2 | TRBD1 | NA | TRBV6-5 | CASSYGQGLGELFF | TGTGCCAGCAGTTACGGACAGGGCCTGGGGGAGCTGTTTTTT
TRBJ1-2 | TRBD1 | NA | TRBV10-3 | CAIGTGGAYGYTF | TGTGCCATCGGGACAGGGGGCGCCTATGGCTACACCTTC
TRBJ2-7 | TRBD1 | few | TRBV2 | CASIDGTGDSEQYF | TGTGCCAGCATCGATGGGACAGGGGATAGCGAGCAGTACTTC
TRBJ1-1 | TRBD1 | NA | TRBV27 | CASSLETGTEAFF | TGTGCCAGCAGTTTGGAGACAGGGACTGAAGCTTTCTTT
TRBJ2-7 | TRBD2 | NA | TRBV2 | CASRTEPSGSYEQYF | TGTGCCAGCAGAACGGAACCTAGCGGCTCCTACGAGCAGTACTTC
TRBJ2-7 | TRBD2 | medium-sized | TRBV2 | CASILEGTSGYEQYF | TGTGCCAGCATATTAGAGGGGACTAGCGGATACGAGCAGTACTTC
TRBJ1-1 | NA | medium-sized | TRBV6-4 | CASSDSANTEAFF | TGTGCCAGCAGTGACTCAGCGAACACTGAAGCTTTCTTT
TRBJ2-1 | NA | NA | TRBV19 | CASSPLLDYYNEQFF | TGTGCCAGTAGTCCCCTCCTGGACTACTACAATGAGCAGTTCTTC
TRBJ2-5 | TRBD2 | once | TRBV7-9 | CASSHGTSGSYQETQYF | TGTGCCAGCAGCCACGGGACTAGCGGGTCTTACCAAGAGACCCAGTACTTC